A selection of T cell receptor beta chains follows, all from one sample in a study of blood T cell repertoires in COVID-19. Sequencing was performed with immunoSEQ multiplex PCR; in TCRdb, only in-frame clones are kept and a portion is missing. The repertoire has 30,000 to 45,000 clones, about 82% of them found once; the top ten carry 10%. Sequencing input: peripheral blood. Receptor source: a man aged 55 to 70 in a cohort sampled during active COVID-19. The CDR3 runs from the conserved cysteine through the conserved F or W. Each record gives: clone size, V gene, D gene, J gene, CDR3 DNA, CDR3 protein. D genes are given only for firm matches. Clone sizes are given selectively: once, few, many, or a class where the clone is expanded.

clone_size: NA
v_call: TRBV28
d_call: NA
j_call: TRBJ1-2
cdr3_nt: TGTGCCAGCAGTTTGCAGGGCAGCTATGGCTACACCTTC
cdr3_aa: CASSLQGSYGYTF

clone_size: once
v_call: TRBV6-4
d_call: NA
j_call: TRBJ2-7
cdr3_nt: TGTGCCAGCATCCCCAGTCTATCGAGGGAGCAGTACTTC
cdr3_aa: CASIPSLSREQYF

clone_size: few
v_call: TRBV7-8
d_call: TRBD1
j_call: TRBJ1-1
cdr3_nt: TGTGCCAGCAGCTTACGAGAAATTGGGACAGGGAACACTGAAGCTTTCTTT
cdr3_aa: CASSLREIGTGNTEAFF

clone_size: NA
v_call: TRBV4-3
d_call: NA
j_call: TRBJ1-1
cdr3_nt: TGCGCCAGCAGCCAGGGAGTAAGAGGCACTGAAGCTTTCTTT
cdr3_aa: CASSQGVRGTEAFF

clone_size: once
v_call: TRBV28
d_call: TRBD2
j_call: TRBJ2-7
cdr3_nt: TGTGCCAGCAGTTTAACGGCGGGAGGGCCGGACGAGCAGTACTTC
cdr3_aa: CASSLTAGGPDEQYF

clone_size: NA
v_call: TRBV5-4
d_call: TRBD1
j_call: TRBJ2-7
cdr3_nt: TGTGCCAGCAGCCACGAGGGCAGGGGGCAATCTCATCGGTACTTC
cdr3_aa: CASSHEGRGQSHRYF

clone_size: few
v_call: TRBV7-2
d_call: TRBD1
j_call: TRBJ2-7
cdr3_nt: TGTGCCAGCAGCTTAGCGGGACGGGACAGCTCCTACGAGCAGTACTTC
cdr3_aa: CASSLAGRDSSYEQYF

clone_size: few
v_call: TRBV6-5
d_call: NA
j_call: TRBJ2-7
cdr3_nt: TGTGCCAGCAGCCAAGCACAAGGCGGCGAGCAGTACTTC
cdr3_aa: CASSQAQGGEQYF

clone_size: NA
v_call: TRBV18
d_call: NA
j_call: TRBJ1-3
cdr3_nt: TGTGCCAGCTCACCCCAGGGAACTGGAAACACCATATATTTT
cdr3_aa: CASSPQGTGNTIYF

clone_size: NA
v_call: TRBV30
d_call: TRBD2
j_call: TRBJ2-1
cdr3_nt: TGTGCCTGGAGTGTACGAGCGGGAGAGTGGTACAATGAGCAGTTCTTC
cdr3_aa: CAWSVRAGEWYNEQFF

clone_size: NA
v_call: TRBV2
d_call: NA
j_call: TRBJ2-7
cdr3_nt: TGTGCCAGCAGGGCGGGGGCAGGGAGGAAAGACGAGCAGTACTTC
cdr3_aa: CASRAGAGRKDEQYF

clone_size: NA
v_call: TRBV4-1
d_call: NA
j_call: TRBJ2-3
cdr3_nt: TGCGCCAGCAGCCAAGAACTCGCGACTAGCACAGATACGCAGTATTTT
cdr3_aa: CASSQELATSTDTQYF

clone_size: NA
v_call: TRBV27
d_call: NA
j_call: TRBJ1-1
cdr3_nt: TGTGCCAGCAGTCACCAGCGTGAAGCTTTCTTT
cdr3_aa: CASSHQREAFF

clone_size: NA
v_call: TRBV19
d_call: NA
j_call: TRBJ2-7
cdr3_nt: TGTGCCAGTAGTATAGCCGCGACAAGGAACTACGAGCAGTACTTC
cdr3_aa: CASSIAATRNYEQYF

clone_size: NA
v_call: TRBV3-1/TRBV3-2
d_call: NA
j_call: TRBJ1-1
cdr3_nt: TGTGCCAGCACCAAAGGCGGGGTGAACACTGAAGCTTTCTTT
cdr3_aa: CASTKGGVNTEAFF

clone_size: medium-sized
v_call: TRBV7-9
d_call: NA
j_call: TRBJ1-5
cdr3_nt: TGTGCCAGCAGCCTCGACAGATCGCGGGGGAATCAGCCCCAGCATTTT
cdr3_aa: CASSLDRSRGNQPQHF

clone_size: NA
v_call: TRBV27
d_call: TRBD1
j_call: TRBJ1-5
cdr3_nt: TGTGCCAGCAGTTTAGCGGGACAGGGAAGCAATCAGCCCCAGCATTTT
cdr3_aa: CASSLAGQGSNQPQHF

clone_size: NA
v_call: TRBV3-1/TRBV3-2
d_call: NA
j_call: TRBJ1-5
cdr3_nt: TGTGCCAGCAGCCCGCAACCCAGGGGAGATCGCAATCAGCCCCAGCATTTT
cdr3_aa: CASSPQPRGDRNQPQHF

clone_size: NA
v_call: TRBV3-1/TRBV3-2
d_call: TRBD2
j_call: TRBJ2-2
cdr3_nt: TGTGCCAGCAGCTATAAGCGGGGGGCGGACACCGGGGAGCTGTTTTTT
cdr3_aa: CASSYKRGADTGELFF

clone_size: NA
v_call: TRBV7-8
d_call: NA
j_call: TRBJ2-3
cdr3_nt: TGTGCCAGCAGGGGTGCGGGTAGCACAGATACGCAGTATTTT
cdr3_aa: CASRGAGSTDTQYF

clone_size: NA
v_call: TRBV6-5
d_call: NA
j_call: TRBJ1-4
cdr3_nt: TGTGCCAGCAGTTACTCGGAGGGCGCTGAAAAACTGTTTTTT
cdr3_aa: CASSYSEGAEKLFF

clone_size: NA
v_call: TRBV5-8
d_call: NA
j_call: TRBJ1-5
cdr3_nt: TGTGCCAGCAGCTTGTTACAGATATCAAATAGCAATCAGCCCCAGCATTTT
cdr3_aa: CASSLLQISNSNQPQHF

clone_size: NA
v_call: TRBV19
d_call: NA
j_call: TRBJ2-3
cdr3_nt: TGTGCCAGTAGTATAACCAAGGAGGCAGATACGCAGTATTTT
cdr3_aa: CASSITKEADTQYF

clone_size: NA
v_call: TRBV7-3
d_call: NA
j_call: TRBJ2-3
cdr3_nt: TGTGCCAGCAGCCCAGGGGCCACAGATACGCAGTATTTT
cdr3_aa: CASSPGATDTQYF

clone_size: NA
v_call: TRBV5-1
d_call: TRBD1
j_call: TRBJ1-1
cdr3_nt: TGCGCCAGCAGCTCCCGGGACAGGGGGAACACTGAAGCTTTCTTT
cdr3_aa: CASSSRDRGNTEAFF

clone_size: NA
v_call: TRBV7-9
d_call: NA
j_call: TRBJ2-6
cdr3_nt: TGTGCCAGCAGCCAGGGGGGCTCTGGGGCCAACGTCCTGACTTTC
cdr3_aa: CASSQGGSGANVLTF

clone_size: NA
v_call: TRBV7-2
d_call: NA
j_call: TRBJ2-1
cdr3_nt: TGTGCCAGCAGGCCGGGAGTTTCCCGCAATGAGCAGTTCTTC
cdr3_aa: CASRPGVSRNEQFF

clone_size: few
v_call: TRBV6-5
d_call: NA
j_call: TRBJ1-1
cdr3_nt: TGTGCCAGCATAAAAGACACGAACACTGAAGCTTTCTTT
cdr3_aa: CASIKDTNTEAFF

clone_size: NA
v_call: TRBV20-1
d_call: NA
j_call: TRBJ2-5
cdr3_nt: TGCAGTGCTAGAGATCTGAGGGGGAGGTACTTC
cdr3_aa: CSARDLRGRYF

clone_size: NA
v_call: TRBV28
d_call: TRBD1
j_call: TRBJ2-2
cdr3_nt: TGTGCCAGCAGTTTTTGGGGATCCGGGACAGCTAACACCGGGGAGCTGTTTTTT
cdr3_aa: CASSFWGSGTANTGELFF

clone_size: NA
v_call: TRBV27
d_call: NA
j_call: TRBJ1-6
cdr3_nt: TGTGCCAGCAGCGCCTGGGGCTCACCCCTCCACTTT
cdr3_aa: CASSAWGSPLHF

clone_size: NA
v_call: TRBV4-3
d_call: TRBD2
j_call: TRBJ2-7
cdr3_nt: TGCGCCAGCAGCCAAGAAGCGACTAGCGGGGCGAAGAGCTCCTACGAGCAGTACTTC
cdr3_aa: CASSQEATSGAKSSYEQYF

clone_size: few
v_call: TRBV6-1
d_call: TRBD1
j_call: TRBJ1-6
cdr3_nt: TGTGCCAGCAGTGAAGAAGGTCAGGGGGCTTCACCCCTCCACTTT
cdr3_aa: CASSEEGQGASPLHF

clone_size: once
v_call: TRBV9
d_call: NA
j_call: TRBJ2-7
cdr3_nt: TGTGCCAGCAGCCCGGAGGTTGGCGGCTACGAGCAGTACTTC
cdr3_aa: CASSPEVGGYEQYF

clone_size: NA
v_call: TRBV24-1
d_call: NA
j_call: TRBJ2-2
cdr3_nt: TGTGCCACCAGTTCAACAGGATCGAACACCGGGGAGCTGTTTTTT
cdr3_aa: CATSSTGSNTGELFF

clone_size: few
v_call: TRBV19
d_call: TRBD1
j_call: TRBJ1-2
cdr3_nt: TGTGCCAGTAGTATATCAGGACAGGGGAGGGGTGGCTACACCTTC
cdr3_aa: CASSISGQGRGGYTF

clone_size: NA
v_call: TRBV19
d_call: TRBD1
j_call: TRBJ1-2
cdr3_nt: TGTGCCAGTAGTAACCCGCAACAGGGGACCTATGGCTACACCTTC
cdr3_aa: CASSNPQQGTYGYTF

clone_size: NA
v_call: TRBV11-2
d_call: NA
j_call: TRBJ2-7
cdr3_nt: TGTGCCAGCAGCCGACTACAGGGCCCTGGCTACGAGCAGTACTTC
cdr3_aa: CASSRLQGPGYEQYF

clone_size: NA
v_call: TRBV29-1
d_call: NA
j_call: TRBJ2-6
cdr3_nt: TGCAGCGTTCTAATAGGGGAAGGGGCCAACGTCCTGACTTTC
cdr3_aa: CSVLIGEGANVLTF

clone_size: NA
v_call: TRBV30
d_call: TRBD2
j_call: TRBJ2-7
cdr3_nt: TGTGCCTCTTCTGCGGGGGGGACCTACGAGCAGTACTTC
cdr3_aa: CASSAGGTYEQYF

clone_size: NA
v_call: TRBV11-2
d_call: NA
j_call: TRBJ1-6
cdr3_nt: TGTGCCAGTAACCGCGATATCGGGTATAATTCACCCCTCCACTTT
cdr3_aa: CASNRDIGYNSPLHF

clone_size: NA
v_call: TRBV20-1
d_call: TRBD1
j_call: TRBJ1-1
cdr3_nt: TGCAGTGCTAGTTGGACAGGGCCCACTGAAGCTTTCTTT
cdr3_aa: CSASWTGPTEAFF

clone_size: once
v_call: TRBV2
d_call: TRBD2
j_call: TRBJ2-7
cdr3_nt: TGTGCCAGCAGTAACCCAGGACTAGCGAAGGCCTACGAGCAGTACTTC
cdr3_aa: CASSNPGLAKAYEQYF

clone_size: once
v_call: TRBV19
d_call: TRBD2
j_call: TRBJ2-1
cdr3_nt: TGTGCCAGTAGTATAGATAGCGGGATTGCCGGAAATGAGCAGTTCTTC
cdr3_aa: CASSIDSGIAGNEQFF

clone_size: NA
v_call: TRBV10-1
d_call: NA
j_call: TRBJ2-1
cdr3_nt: TGCGCCAGCAGTCCAGGGTTAGCTGAGCAGTTCTTC
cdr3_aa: CASSPGLAEQFF

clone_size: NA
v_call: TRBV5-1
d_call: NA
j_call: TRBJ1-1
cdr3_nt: TGCGCCAGCAGCTGGGGCAGCCTGAACACTGAAGCTTTCTTT
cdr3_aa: CASSWGSLNTEAFF

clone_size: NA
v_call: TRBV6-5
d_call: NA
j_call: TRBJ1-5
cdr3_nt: TGTGCCAGCAGGCCAGGGCTGGGGAGCAATCAGCCCCAGCATTTT
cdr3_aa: CASRPGLGSNQPQHF

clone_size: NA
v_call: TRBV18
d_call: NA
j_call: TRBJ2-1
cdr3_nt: TGTGCCAGCTCAGCTGCCGGAGCGCTATACAATGAGCAGTTCTTC
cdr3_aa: CASSAAGALYNEQFF

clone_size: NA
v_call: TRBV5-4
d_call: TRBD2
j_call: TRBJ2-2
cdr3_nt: TGTGCCAGCAGCTTTTTGTCGGCGGGGGTAACCGGGGAGCTGTTTTTT
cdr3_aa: CASSFLSAGVTGELFF

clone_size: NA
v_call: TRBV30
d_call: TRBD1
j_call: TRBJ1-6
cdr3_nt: TGTGCCTGGAGCGAGGGACAGGGCTATAATTCACCCCTCCACTTT
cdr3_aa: CAWSEGQGYNSPLHF

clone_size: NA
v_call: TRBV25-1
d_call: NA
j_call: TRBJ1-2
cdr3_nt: TGTGCCAGCAGTGAATCCGTCGGGGGCTACACCTTC
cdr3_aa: CASSESVGGYTF

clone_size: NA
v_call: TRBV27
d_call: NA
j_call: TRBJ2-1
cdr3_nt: TGTGCCAGCATCGGCAGGGCCTCACCCCCCCATGAGCAGTTCTTC
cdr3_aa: CASIGRASPPHEQFF

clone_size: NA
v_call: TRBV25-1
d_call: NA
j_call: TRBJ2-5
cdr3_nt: TGTGCCAGCAGTGAAAGGAGAAGCGAGACCCAGTACTTC
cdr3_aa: CASSERRSETQYF

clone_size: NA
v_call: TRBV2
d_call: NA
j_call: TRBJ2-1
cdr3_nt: TGTGCCAGCAGTGAAGGGCACCTTTCGGGCAATGAGCAGTTCTTC
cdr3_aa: CASSEGHLSGNEQFF

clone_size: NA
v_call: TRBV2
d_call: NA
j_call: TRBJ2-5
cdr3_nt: TGTGCCAGTATCCGGGACCAGGGGGAGACCCAGTACTTC
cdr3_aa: CASIRDQGETQYF

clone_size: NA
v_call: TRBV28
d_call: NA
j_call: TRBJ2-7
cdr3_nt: TGTGCCAGCAGTTTAACTCCATCAATGGACGAGCAGTACTTC
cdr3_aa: CASSLTPSMDEQYF

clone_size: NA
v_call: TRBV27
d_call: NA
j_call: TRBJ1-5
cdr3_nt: TGTGCCAGCAACCAGGGGTATAGCAATCAGCCCCAGCATTTT
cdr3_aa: CASNQGYSNQPQHF

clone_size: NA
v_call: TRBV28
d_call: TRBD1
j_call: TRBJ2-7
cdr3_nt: TGTGCCAGCAGGGGCCGGGACAGGGTAGGGGAGCAGTACTTC
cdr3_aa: CASRGRDRVGEQYF

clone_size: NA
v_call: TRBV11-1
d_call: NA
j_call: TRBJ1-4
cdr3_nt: TGTGCCAGCAGCAACGGGAGAGCAACTAATGAAAAACTGTTTTTT
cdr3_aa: CASSNGRATNEKLFF